This TCR beta chain was captured in a study of metastatic and nonmetastatic thyroid tumors. Study-level information: Samples came from malignant and benign thyroid patients, and repertoires were compared across blood and tumor or nodule tissue. Study-wide points: In blood and tumor, TCR beta diversity was reportedly significantly higher in malignant thyroid tumors than in benign nodules.

No treatment had been given to any patient before thyroid surgery. On this clone: The antigen remains undetermined.

This CDR3 comprises 14 residues. V lost 5 bases to trimming and J lost 3 bases, with 11 bases between them. The germline V gene has CDR1 DFQATT and CDR2 SNEGSKA (reference sequence). Authors' processing steps: To classify distant metastasis in papillary thyroid cancer, a model was built from CDR3 differences across clinicopathological groups. TCRdb used MiXCR to call clones anew from the PCR reads. It is TCRdb's table, rather than the study itself, that gives the V and J calls and clone size. The sample has about 40,000 clones, approximately 10% seen once; the top ten hold approximately 24%. The sequenced sample was blood. The chain combines TRBV20-1 with TRBJ1-6; perhaps TRBD1 as D (6 bases). This sequence originates from a female donor with papillary thyroid cancer or a benign thyroid nodule (not recorded which). Some clones in this sample may be carry-over from other donors' samples. The CDR3 DNA reads TGCAGTGCTTATCCGGACAGCTATAATTCACCCCTCCACTTT. As protein: CSAYPDSYNSPLHF.